This T cell receptor (beta chain) was observed in a study of shared T cell receptors in the human thymus. In germline, CDR1 is SGDLS, CDR2 YYNGEE. The V and J ends lost 0 bases and 1 base, in that order; junction bases with no gene match: 5. This CDR3 is 16 amino acids long. TCRdb's table, derived via immunoSEQ multiplex PCR, lists solely in-frame clones and lacks some. The sample yields more than 300,000 clones, around 95% seen once. The chain carries TRBV9 and TRBJ2-5; TRBD2 aligns across 8 bases. This receptor was taken from a human donor. Sequencing used thymocytes. CDR3 bases: TGTGCCAGCAGCGTAGGTCTAGCGGGTGCCCAAGAGACCCAGTACTTC. Translation gives CASSVGLAGAQETQYF.